The present TCR beta chain was sequenced within a study of blood T cell repertoires in COVID-19. Turning to the study itself: Acute-phase and convalescent COVID-19 samples originated in the United States, Italy and Spain.

Germline CDR1 reads SGHTS; CDR2 reads YDEGEE. V was cut by 4 bases and J by 0 bases, with 15 bases left in between. The CDR3 contains 16 residues. Participant-given clinical history determined each cohort assignment. Two negative PCRs, clearance, or symptom resolution characterized the recovered Cohort 3 donors. Profiled with immunoSEQ multiplex PCR; TCRdb holds only in-frame clones, not every one. This table has approximately 470,000 clones, approximately 90% appearing once. The sequencing input was PBMCs or T cells enriched from blood (not recorded which). V usage is TRBV5-8 and J usage is TRBJ2-3; the D is unclear. The receptor was isolated from a woman between 18 and 29 years old who had recovered from COVID-19. The CDR3 spells CASSPGRAGSTDTQYF. Written as DNA, the CDR3 is TGTGCCAGCAGCCCTGGAAGAGCAGGTAGCACAGATACGCAGTATTTT.